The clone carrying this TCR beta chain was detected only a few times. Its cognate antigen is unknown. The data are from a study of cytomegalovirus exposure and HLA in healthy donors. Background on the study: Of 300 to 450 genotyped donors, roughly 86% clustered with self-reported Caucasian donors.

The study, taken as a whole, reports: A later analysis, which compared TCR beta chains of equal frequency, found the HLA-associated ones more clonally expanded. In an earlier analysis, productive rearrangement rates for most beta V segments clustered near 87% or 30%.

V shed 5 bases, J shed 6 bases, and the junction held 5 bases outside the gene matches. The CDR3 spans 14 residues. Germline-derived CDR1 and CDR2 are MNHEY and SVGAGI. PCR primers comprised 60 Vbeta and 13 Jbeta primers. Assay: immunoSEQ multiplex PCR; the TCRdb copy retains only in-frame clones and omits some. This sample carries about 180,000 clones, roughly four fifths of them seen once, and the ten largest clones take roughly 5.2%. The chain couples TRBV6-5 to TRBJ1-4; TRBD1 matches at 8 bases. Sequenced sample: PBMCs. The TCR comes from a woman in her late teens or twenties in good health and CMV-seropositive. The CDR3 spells CASSDRGGDEKLFF. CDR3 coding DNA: TGTGCCAGCAGTGACAGGGGCGGGGATGAAAAACTGTTTTTT.